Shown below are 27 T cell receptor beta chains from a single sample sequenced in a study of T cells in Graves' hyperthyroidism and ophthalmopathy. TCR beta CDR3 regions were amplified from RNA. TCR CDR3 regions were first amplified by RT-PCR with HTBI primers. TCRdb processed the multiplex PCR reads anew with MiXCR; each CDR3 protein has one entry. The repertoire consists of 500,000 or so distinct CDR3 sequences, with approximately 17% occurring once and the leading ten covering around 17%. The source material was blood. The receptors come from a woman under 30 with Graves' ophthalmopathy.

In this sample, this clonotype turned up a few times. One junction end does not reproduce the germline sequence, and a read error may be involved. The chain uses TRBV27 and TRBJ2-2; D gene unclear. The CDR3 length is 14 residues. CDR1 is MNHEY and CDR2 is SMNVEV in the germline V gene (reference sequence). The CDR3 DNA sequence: TGTGCCACCAGTCCCAGCGCGAACACCGGGGAGCTGTTTTTT. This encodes CATSPSANTGELFF.

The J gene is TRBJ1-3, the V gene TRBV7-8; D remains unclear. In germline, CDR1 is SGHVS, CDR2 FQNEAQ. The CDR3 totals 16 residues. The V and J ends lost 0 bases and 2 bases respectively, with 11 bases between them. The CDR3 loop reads CASSLALWGAGNTIYF. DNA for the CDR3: TGTGCCAGCAGCTTAGCGCTCTGGGGTGCTGGAAACACCATATATTTT. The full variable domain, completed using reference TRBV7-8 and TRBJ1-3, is GAGVSQSPRYKVAKRGQDVALRCDPISGHVSLFWYQQALGQGPEFLTYFQNEAQLDKSGLPSDRFFAERPEGSVSTLKIQRTQQEDSAVYLCASSLALWGAGNTIYFGEGSWLTVV.

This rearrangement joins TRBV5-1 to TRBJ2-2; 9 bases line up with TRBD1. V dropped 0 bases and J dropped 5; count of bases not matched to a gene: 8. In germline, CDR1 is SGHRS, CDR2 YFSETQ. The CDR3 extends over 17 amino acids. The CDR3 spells CASSLDTGGGSTGELFF. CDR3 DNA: TGCGCCAGCAGCTTGGATACAGGGGGCGGCTCGACCGGGGAGCTGTTTTTT. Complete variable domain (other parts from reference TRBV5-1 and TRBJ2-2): KAGVTQTPRYLIKTRGQQVTLSCSPISGHRSVSWYQQTPGQGLQFLFEYFSETQRNKGNFPGRFSGRQFSNSRSEMNVSTLELGDSALYLCASSLDTGGGSTGELFFGEGSRLTVL.

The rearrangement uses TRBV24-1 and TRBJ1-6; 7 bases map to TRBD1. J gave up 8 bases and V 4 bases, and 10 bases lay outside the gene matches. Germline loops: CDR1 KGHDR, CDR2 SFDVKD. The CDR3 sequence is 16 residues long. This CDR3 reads CATSELPGQLYSPLHF. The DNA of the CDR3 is TGTGCCACCAGTGAGTTACCGGGACAGCTTTATTCACCCCTCCACTTT.

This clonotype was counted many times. As DNA, the CDR3 is TGTGCCAGCAGTTTAGCCCCTTTTGACACTGAAGCTTTCTTT. Encoded protein: CASSLAPFDTEAFF. V gene TRBV28 combines with J gene TRBJ1-1; D is ambiguous. This CDR3 contains 14 residues. V dropped 2 bases and J dropped 3 bases, with 10 bases sitting between them. Germline-derived CDR1 and CDR2 are MDHEN and SYDVKM. Drawing the rest from reference TRBV28 and TRBJ1-1, the complete variable domain is DVKVTQSSRYLVKRTGEKVFLECVQDMDHENMFWYRQDPGLGLRLIYFSYDVKMKEKGDIPEGYSVSREKKERFSLILESASTNQTSMYLCASSLAPFDTEAFFGQGTRLTVV.

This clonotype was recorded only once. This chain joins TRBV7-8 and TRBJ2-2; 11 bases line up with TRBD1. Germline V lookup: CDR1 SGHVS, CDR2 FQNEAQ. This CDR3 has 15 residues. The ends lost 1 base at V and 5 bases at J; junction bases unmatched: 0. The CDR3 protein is CASSLGDRGTGELFF. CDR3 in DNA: TGTGCCAGCAGCTTAGGGGACAGGGGGACCGGGGAGCTGTTTTTT.

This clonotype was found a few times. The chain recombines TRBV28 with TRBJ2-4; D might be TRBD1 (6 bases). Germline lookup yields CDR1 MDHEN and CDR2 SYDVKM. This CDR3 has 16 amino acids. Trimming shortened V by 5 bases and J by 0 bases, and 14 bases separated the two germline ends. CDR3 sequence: CASSTIQGVAKNIQYF. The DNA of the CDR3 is TGTGCCAGCAGTACCATACAGGGAGTAGCCAAAAACATTCAGTACTTC.

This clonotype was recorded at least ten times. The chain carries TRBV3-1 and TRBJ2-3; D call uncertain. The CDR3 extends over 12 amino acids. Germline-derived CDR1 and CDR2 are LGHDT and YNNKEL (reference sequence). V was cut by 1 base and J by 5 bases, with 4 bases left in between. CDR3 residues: CASSQVVDTQYF. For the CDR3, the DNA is TGTGCCAGCAGCCAAGTCGTAGATACGCAGTATTTT.

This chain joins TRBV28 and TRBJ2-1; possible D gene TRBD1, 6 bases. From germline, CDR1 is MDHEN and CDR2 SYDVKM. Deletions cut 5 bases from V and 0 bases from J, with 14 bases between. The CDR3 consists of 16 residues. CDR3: CASSQRQESSYNEQFF. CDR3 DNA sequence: TGTGCCAGCAGTCAGAGACAGGAGAGCTCCTACAATGAGCAGTTCTTC.

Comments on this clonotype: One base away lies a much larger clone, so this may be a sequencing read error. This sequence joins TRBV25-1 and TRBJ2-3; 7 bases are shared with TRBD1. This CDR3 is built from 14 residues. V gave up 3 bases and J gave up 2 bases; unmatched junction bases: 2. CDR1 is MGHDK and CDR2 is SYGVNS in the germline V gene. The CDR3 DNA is TGTGCCAGCAGTGACGGACAGGTCACAGATACGCAGTATTTT. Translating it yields CASSDGQVTDTQYF.

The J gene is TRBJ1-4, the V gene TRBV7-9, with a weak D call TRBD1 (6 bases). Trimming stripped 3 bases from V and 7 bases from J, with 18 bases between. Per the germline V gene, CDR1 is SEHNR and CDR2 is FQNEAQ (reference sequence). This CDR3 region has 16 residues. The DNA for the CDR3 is TGTGCCAGCAGCTTTAGGGGGAAGTCCCAGAGTGAAAAACTGTTTTTT. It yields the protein CASSFRGKSQSEKLFF.

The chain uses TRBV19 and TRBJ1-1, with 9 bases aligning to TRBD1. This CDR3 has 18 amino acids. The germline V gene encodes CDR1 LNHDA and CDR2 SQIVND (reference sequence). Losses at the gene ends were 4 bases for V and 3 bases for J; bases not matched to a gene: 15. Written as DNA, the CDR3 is TGTGCCAGTAGTAAACATCTCATAACAGGGGGCGCGGACACTGAAGCTTTCTTT. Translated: CASSKHLITGGADTEAFF.

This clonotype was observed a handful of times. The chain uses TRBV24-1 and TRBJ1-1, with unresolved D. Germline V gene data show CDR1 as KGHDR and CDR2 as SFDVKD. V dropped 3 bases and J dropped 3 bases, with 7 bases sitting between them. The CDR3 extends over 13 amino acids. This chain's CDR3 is CATSDGVDTEAFF. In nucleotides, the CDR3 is TGTGCCACCAGTGATGGGGTGGACACTGAAGCTTTCTTT.

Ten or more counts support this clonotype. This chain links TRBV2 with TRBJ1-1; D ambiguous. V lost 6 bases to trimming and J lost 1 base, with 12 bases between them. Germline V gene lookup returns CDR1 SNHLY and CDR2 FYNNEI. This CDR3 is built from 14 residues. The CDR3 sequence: CASRARTENTEAFF. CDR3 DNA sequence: TGTGCCAGCAGGGCCCGGACCGAGAACACTGAAGCTTTCTTT. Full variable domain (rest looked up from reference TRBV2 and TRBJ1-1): EPEVTQTPSHQVTQMGQEVILRCVPISNHLYFYWYRQILGQKVEFLVSFYNNEISEKSEIFDDQFSVERPDGSNFTLKIRSTKLEDSAMYFCASRARTENTEAFFGQGTRLTVV.

The CDR3 spells CSVGQGIATEAFF. In DNA, the CDR3 is TGCAGCGTGGGACAGGGAATCGCCACTGAAGCTTTCTTT. The V gene is TRBV29-1, the J gene TRBJ1-1, with 9 bases fitting TRBD1. Germline lookup yields CDR1 SQVTM and CDR2 ANQGSEA. Trimming removed 6 bases from V and 4 bases from J; junction bases left unmatched: 6. The CDR3 is made up of 13 amino acids.

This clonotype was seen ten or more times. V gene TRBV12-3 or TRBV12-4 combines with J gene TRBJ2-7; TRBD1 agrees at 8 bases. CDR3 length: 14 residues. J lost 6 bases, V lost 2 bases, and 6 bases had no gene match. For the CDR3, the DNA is TGTGCCAGCAGTTTATGGGCAGGGGGCGTCGAGCAGTACTTC. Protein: CASSLWAGGVEQYF.

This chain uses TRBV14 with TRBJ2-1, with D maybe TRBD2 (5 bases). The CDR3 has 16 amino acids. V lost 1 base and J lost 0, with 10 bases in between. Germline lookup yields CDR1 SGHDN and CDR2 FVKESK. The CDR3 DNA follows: TGTGCCAGCAGCCAAGTCACGGGGTTCTCCTACAATGAGCAGTTCTTC. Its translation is CASSQVTGFSYNEQFF.

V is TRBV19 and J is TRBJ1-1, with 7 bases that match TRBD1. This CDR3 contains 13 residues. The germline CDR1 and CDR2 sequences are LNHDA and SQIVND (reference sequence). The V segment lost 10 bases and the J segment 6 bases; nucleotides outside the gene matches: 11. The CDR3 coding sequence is TGTGCCACCTCCCGGGGAGGGGGCCCTGAAGCTTTCTTT. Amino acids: CATSRGGGPEAFF.

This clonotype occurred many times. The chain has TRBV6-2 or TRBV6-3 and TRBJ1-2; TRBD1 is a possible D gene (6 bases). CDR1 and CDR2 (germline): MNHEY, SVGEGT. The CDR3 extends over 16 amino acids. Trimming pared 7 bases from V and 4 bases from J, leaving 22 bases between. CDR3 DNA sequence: TGTGCCAGCAACAATCCTGTGACACAGGGAGTCTATGGCTACACCTTC. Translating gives CASNNPVTQGVYGYTF.

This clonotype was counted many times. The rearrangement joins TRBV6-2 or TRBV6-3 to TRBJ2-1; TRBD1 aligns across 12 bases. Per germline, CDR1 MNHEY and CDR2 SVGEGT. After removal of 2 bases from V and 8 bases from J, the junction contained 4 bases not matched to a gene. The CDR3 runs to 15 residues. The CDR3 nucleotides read TGTGCCAGCAGTTACGGGACAGGGGGCTTAGATGAGCAGTTCTTC. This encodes CASSYGTGGLDEQFF.

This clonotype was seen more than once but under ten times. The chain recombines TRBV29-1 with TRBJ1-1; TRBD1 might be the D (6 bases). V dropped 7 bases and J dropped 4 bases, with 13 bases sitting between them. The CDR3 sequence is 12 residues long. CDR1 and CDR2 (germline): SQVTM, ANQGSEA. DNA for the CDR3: TGCAGCGCGTCGGGACACACCACTGAAGCTTTCTTT. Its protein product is CSASGHTTEAFF.

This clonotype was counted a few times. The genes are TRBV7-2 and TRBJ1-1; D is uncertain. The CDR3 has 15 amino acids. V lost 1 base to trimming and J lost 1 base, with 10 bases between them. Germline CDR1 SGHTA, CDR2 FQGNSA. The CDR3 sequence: CASSLVGRKNTEAFF. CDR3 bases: TGTGCCAGCAGCTTAGTCGGTCGCAAGAACACTGAAGCTTTCTTT. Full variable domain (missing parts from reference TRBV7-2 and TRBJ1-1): GAGVSQSPSNKVTEKGKDVELRCDPISGHTALYWYRQSLGQGLEFLIYFQGNSAPDKSGLPSDRFSAERTGGSVSTLTIQRTQQEDSAVYLCASSLVGRKNTEAFFGQGTRLTVV.

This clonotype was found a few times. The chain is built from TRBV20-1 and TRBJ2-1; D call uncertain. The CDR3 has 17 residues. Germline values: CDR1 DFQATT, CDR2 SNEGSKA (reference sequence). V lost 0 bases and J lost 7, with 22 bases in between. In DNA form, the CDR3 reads TGCAGTGCTAGAGATTTAAGGAAGTTGGACGCCCAAAATGAGCAGTTCTTC. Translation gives CSARDLRKLDAQNEQFF.

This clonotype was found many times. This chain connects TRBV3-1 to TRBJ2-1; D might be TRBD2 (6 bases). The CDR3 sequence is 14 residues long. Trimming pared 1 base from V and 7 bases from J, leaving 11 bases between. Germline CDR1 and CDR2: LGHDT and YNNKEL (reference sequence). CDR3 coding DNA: TGTGCCAGCAGCCAAGGCGCGGGACGTAATGAGCAGTTCTTC. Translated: CASSQGAGRNEQFF.

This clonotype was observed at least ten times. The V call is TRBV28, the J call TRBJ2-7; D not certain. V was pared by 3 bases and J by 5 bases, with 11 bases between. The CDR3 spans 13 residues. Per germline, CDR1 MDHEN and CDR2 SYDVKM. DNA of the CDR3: TGTGCCAGCAGTTTGCTCCGAAACCACGAGCAGTACTTC. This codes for CASSLLRNHEQYF. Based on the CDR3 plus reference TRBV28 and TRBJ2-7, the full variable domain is DVKVTQSSRYLVKRTGEKVFLECVQDMDHENMFWYRQDPGLGLRLIYFSYDVKMKEKGDIPEGYSVSREKKERFSLILESASTNQTSMYLCASSLLRNHEQYFGPGTRLTVT.

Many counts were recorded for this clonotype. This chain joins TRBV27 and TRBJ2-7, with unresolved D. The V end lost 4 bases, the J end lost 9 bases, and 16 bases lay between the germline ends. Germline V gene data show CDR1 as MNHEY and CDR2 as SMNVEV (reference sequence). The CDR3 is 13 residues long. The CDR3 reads CASSSPESDRQYF. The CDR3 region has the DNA TGTGCCAGCAGTTCCCCGGAGTCAGACCGGCAGTACTTC.

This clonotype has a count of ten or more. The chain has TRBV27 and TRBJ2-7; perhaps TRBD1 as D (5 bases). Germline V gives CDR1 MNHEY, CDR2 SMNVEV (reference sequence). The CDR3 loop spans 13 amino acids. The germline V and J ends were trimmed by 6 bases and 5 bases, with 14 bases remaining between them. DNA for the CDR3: TGTGCCAGCAGGGACATCTTCTCGAACGAGCAGTACTTC. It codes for CASRDIFSNEQYF.